Shown below are 16 T cell receptor beta chains from a single sample sequenced in a study of regulatory T cells in long-lasting Graves disease. CDR3 regions were amplified by Arm-PCR using iRepertoire HTBI primers to build TCR beta libraries. TCRdb passed the multiplex PCR reads through MiXCR, listing each CDR3 protein once. This table holds 520,000 or so distinct CDR3 sequences, around 12% found once. Time point defined: newly diagnosed GD, antithyroid drugs for less than 3 months. The TCR library was made from RNA that had been extracted from PBMCs in TRIzol. A further study also used this sample, focusing on T cells in Graves' hyperthyroidism and ophthalmopathy.

Here the sequenced sample was peripheral blood mononuclear cells (PBMCs), taken at new diagnosis, from a patient treated with antithyroid drugs. The receptor source for this set is a woman aged 30 to 39 with Graves disease.

In its sample, this clonotype was seen many times. The chain combines TRBV11-2 with TRBJ1-3, with TRBD1 as a possible D gene (6 bases). V was cut by 5 bases and J by 4 bases, with 12 bases left in between. Germline assignment: CDR1 SGHAT and CDR2 FQNNGV. The CDR3 covers 14 residues. The CDR3 is CASSASDRGNTIYF. The CDR3 nucleotides read TGTGCCAGCAGCGCCTCGGACAGAGGAAACACCATATATTTT.

On this clonotype: An end of the junction differs from the germline gene, which may be a read error. The chain joins TRBV30 to TRBJ2-2; D perhaps matches TRBD1 (7 bases). The CDR3 runs to 14 residues. Germline V gives CDR1 GTSNPN, CDR2 SVGIG (reference sequence). CDR3 DNA sequence: TGTGCCTGGAGTGAGGGGGCGCCGTCGGGGGAGCTCTTTTTT. It codes for CAWSEGAPSGELFF.

Regarding this clonotype: A much larger clone lies a single base off, so this may be a read error. V and J are TRBV28 and TRBJ2-1, with D hard to call. The CDR3 has 15 amino acids. Germline V gene sequence: CDR1 MDHEN, CDR2 SYDVKM. Between the trimmed V and J ends, which lost 4 bases and 5 bases, there was a span of 15 bases. CDR3 protein: CASSSPTGSNNEQFF. The CDR3 bases are TGTGCCAGCAGTTCCCCCACCGGCAGTAACAATGAGCAGTTCTTC.

This clonotype came up many times. This chain joins TRBV6-2 or TRBV6-3 and TRBJ1-2; 7 positions match TRBD1. This CDR3 region has 13 residues. CDR1 and CDR2 from the germline V gene are MNHEY and SVGEGT. V lost 2 bases, J lost 8 bases, and 5 bases stayed unmatched. DNA for the CDR3: TGTGCCAGCAGTTACGGGCAGGGGGGGGGCTACACCTTC. This gives the protein CASSYGQGGGYTF.

This clonotype has at least ten counts. V usage is TRBV3-1 and J usage is TRBJ2-7; the D gene is possibly TRBD2 (5 bases). Trimming removed 2 bases from V and 10 bases from J, with 15 bases in between. The CDR3 is 13 residues long. Germline V gene lookup returns CDR1 LGHDT and CDR2 YNNKEL (reference sequence). The CDR3 sequence is CASSQQQRGLQYF. CDR3 sequence (DNA): TGTGCCAGCAGCCAACAACAGAGAGGGTTACAGTACTTC.

This clonotype was detected many times. The rearrangement links TRBV6-2 or TRBV6-3 to TRBJ1-5; 8 bases agree with TRBD1. Unmatched junction bases numbered 4, after V lost 0 bases and J lost 0 bases. Germline CDR1 MNHEY, CDR2 SVGEGT. The CDR3 has 17 amino acids. CDR3 nucleotides: TGTGCCAGCAGTTACTCGGACAGGGAAATTAGCAATCAGCCCCAGCATTTT. Amino acids: CASSYSDREISNQPQHF.

This rearrangement joins TRBV6-1 to TRBJ2-1; D remains ambiguous. Germline CDR1 MNHNS, CDR2 SASEGT. Between the trimmed V and J ends, which lost 4 bases and 8 bases, there was a span of 6 bases. CDR3 length equals 11 residues. The CDR3 is CASSGFYEQFF. CDR3 sequence (DNA): TGTGCCAGCAGTGGTTTTTATGAGCAGTTCTTC.

This clonotype occurred a few times. The chain is built from TRBV29-1 and TRBJ2-5; D possibly matches TRBD1 or TRBD2 (5 bases each). The J call may be incorrect, as the DNA end agrees better with TRBJ2-7. CDR1 and CDR2 (germline): SQVTM, ANQGSEA. This CDR3 has 11 residues. CDR3 bases: TGCAGCCTATGGGACGGCTACGAGCAGTACTTC. It is translated as CSLWDGYEQYF.

This clonotype has a count of ten or more. This chain connects TRBV5-5 to TRBJ2-2; 9 bases fit TRBD1. Unmatched junction bases numbered 10, after V lost 0 bases and J lost 7 bases. Germline V CDR1 and CDR2: SGHKS, YYEKEE (reference sequence). There are 17 residues in the CDR3. CDR3 in DNA: TGTGCCAGCAGCTTGGTACTCATGACAGGGGGAATCGGGGAGCTGTTTTTT. Its protein is CASSLVLMTGGIGELFF.

This clonotype has at least ten counts. Here the CDR3 reads CASSPSSSGNTIYF. The CDR3 DNA reads TGTGCCAGCTCGCCGTCGAGCTCTGGAAACACCATATATTTT. The rearrangement links TRBV18 to TRBJ1-3; no firm D call. The germline CDR1 and CDR2 sequences are KGHSH and LQKENI. Trimming cost V 6 bases and J 0 bases, with 9 bases left between them. This CDR3 contains 14 residues.

This clonotype was picked up many times. The gene calls are TRBV6-5 and TRBJ2-5, with D perhaps matching TRBD1 (6 bases). With 4 bases removed from V and 2 bases from J, the gap between germline ends came to 14 bases. Germline values: CDR1 MNHEY, CDR2 SVGAGI. The CDR3 length is 15 residues. The CDR3 DNA reads as TGTGCCAGCAGTTTAGTTGCAGGGGATCAAGAGACCCAGTACTTC. Its translation is CASSLVAGDQETQYF.

This clonotype was recorded at least ten times. The rearrangement joins TRBV20-1 to TRBJ2-7; 13 bases line up with TRBD2. The ends lost 5 bases at V and 6 bases at J; junction bases unmatched: 4. Per the germline V gene, CDR1 is DFQATT and CDR2 is SNEGSKA (reference sequence). This CDR3 is 13 amino acids long. CDR3 sequence (DNA): TGCAGTGCTCGCAGACTAGCGGGAGGCGAGCAGTACTTC. Protein sequence: CSARRLAGGEQYF.

This clonotype was picked up many times. The chain combines TRBV6-2 or TRBV6-3 with TRBJ1-1; TRBD1 matches 8 bases. J was trimmed by 5 bases and V by 2 bases; bases with no gene match: 7. The CDR3 totals 15 residues. Germline-derived CDR1 and CDR2 are MNHEY and SVGEGT. CDR3: CASSYEGRGRTEAFF. The CDR3 DNA reads TGTGCCAGCAGTTACGAGGGCAGGGGGCGAACTGAAGCTTTCTTT.

This clonotype was found many times. V usage is TRBV18 and J usage is TRBJ1-1; D may be TRBD1 (6 bases). This CDR3 is built from 15 residues. Germline-derived CDR1 and CDR2 are KGHSH and LQKENI. V was shortened by 3 bases and J by 3 bases, with 14 bases between the two germline ends. Here the CDR3 DNA reads TGTGCCAGCTCACCCCTGGACAGTTACTACACTGAAGCTTTCTTT. Protein sequence: CASSPLDSYYTEAFF. Drawing the rest from reference TRBV18 and TRBJ1-1, the complete variable domain is NAGVMQNPRHLVRRRGQEARLRCSPMKGHSHVYWYRQLPEEGLKFMVYLQKENIIDESGMPKERFSAEFPKEGPSILRIQQVVRGDSAAYFCASSPLDSYYTEAFFGQGTRLTVV.

This clonotype was detected ten times or more. The gene calls are TRBV7-2 and TRBJ2-7, with D perhaps TRBD1 or TRBD2 (5 bases each). This CDR3 region has 16 residues. Trimming cost V 4 bases and J 6 bases, with 22 bases left between them. Germline V CDR1 and CDR2: SGHTA, FQGNSA. The CDR3 nucleotides are TGTGCCAGCAGCTCTAATCCCCCAGGGACGCGTGTCGAGCAGTACTTC. Residues: CASSSNPPGTRVEQYF.

This clonotype has at least ten counts. This chain joins TRBV28 and TRBJ1-2; the match to TRBD1 covers 7 bases. Losses at the gene ends were 6 bases for V and 8 bases for J; bases not matched to a gene: 12. The germline CDR1 and CDR2 sequences are MDHEN and SYDVKM. CDR3 length equals 14 residues. The CDR3, as DNA: TGTGCCAGCAGATCCGGGACAGCAGTCTTCGGCTACACCTTC. Protein sequence: CASRSGTAVFGYTF.